This TCR beta chain comes out of a study of shared clonotypes between healthy human individuals. Study in general: Per-donor plates numbered three CD4 naive, three CD4 memory, two CD8 naive and one CD8 memory. Study-wide findings and caveats: A small donor pool kept down the genetic and exposure-history diversity that was represented. Non-shared clonotypes had lower generation probabilities than those shared by all four donors.

A remark on this clone: Its antigen remains unknown.

Authors' processing steps: For the immunoSEQ data, sequences were junction-only without quality scores, so filtering differed. The method was immunoSEQ multiplex PCR; TCRdb's version includes in-frame clones alone and lacks a portion of them. V and J calls and clone size are given by that table; D and trimming were obtained from the DNA. The repertoire holds approximately 2.5 million clones, with over 85% as singletons. CDR1 is MNHNY and CDR2 is SVGAGI in the germline V gene (reference sequence). The CDR3 spans 16 residues. V lost 4 bases and J lost 9, with 22 bases in between. The TCR originated in a man younger than 30 in good health. V and J are TRBV6-6 and TRBJ2-4; D is ambiguous. Sequenced: naive CD4+ T cells sorted from blood. As for subset: CD45RA+ positively selected. The CDR3 coding sequence is TGTGCCAGCAGTTCGAGGTCAGGTGGGGTCAGAGTCATTCAGTACTTC. This sequence encodes CASSSRSGGVRVIQYF.